The rows below give T cell receptor beta chains drawn from one sample of a study of shared T cell receptors in the human thymus. Data came from immunoSEQ multiplex PCR; TCRdb stores just in-frame clones and leaves some out. This table holds more than 300,000 clones, approximately 95% found once. The specimen sequenced was thymocytes. The receptors derive from a human donor. Both conserved end residues are part of each CDR3. A D gene is named only where the DNA matches it firmly. Size is omitted from some rows. Given values are once, few, many or a class for expanded clones.

>TRBD2|TRBJ2-1|-|TRBV19
CASSPRTSVEQFF
TGTGCCAGTAGTCCGAGGACTAGCGTTGAGCAGTTCTTC
>TRBD2|TRBJ2-4|-|TRBV11-2
CASSLEPRIAGAQNIQYF
TGTGCCAGCAGCTTAGAGCCCCGGATAGCGGGAGCACAAAACATTCAGTACTTC
>TRBD2|TRBJ2-1|-|TRBV11-3
CASKREKASGYNEQFF
TGTGCCAGCAAGAGGGAAAAGGCTAGCGGCTACAATGAGCAGTTCTTC
>-|TRBJ1-3|-|TRBV30
CAWSRKGAPGNTIYF
TGTGCCTGGAGTAGAAAGGGTGCCCCTGGAAACACCATATATTTT
>-|TRBJ2-1|-|TRBV2
CASSEIRGAGAYNEQFF
TGTGCCAGCAGTGAAATTCGGGGGGCGGGAGCCTACAATGAGCAGTTCTTC
>TRBD1|TRBJ2-7|-|TRBV27
CASGNRGCDEQYF
TGTGCCAGCGGCAACAGGGGGTGCGACGAGCAGTACTTC
>-|TRBJ2-3|-|TRBV15
CATSKSKLLADTSTDTQYF
TGTGCCACCAGCAAGAGCAAGCTATTAGCCGATACTAGCACAGATACGCAGTATTTT
>TRBD2|TRBJ2-7|once|TRBV5-1
CASSLSSGTSYEQYF
TGCGCCAGCAGCCTGTCTAGCGGGACTTCCTACGAGCAGTACTTC
>-|TRBJ2-4|-|TRBV6-5
CASSQQGLDIQYF
TGTGCCAGCAGTCAACAGGGCCTGGACATTCAGTACTTC
>TRBD1|TRBJ1-2|once|TRBV13
CASSSDRGRNGYTF
TGTGCCAGCAGCTCCGACAGGGGGCGGAATGGCTACACCTTC
>TRBD2|TRBJ2-1|once|TRBV10-2
CASSETGLVSSEQFF
TGCGCCAGCAGTGAGACGGGACTAGTTTCATCTGAGCAGTTCTTC
>-|TRBJ1-1|-|TRBV5-1
CASSLGRGGVRGTEAFF
TGCGCCAGCAGCTTAGGAAGGGGCGGTGTTAGGGGAACTGAAGCTTTCTTT
>TRBD1|TRBJ2-2|-|TRBV7-2
CASGRGQRHGELFF
TGTGCCAGCGGTAGGGGGCAGAGGCACGGGGAGCTGTTTTTT
>-|TRBJ1-2|-|TRBV10-2
CASSDDKFFISGYTF
TGCGCCAGCAGTGACGACAAATTCTTCATCTCTGGCTACACCTTC
>TRBD1|TRBJ1-1|-|TRBV2
CASERQGGTEAFF
TGTGCCAGCGAAAGACAGGGAGGCACTGAAGCTTTCTTT
>-|TRBJ2-5|-|TRBV25-1
CASKTGHQKETQYF
TGTGCCAGCAAAACGGGGCACCAAAAAGAGACCCAGTACTTC
>-|TRBJ1-2|-|TRBV6-6
CASRRNRDVANYGYTF
TGTGCCAGCAGGCGGAACCGGGACGTAGCTAACTATGGCTACACCTTC
>-|TRBJ1-1|-|TRBV5-1
CASSFNLPQNTEAFF
TGCGCCAGCAGCTTCAACCTACCTCAGAACACTGAAGCTTTCTTT
>-|TRBJ1-5|-|TRBV7-2
CASSSNSPYSNQPQHF
TGTGCCAGCAGCTCGAACAGTCCCTATAGCAATCAGCCCCAGCATTTT
>-|TRBJ2-1|-|TRBV5-6
CASSLASGSPEDNEQFF
TGTGCCAGCAGCTTGGCCTCCGGGTCTCCAGAGGACAATGAGCAGTTCTTC
>-|TRBJ2-2|-|TRBV5-8
CASSLRDDGELFF
TGTGCCAGCAGCTTGAGGGATGACGGGGAGCTGTTTTTT
>-|TRBJ1-3|-|TRBV29-1
CSVESSGNTIYF
TGCAGCGTCGAGAGCTCTGGAAACACCATATATTTT
>TRBD1|TRBJ1-3|-|TRBV27
CASSITGVANGNTIYF
TGTGCCAGCAGTATAACAGGGGTGGCAAATGGAAACACCATATATTTT
>-|TRBJ2-3|-|TRBV19
CASSPQRISTDTQYF
TGTGCCAGTAGTCCCCAGAGGATCAGCACAGATACGCAGTATTTT
>-|TRBJ2-7|-|TRBV6-5
CASSYSRHWEQYF
TGTGCCAGCAGTTACTCCCGTCACTGGGAGCAGTACTTC
>TRBD1|TRBJ2-3|-|TRBV7-2
CASSPRTGNRGTQYF
TGTGCCAGCAGCCCCAGGACAGGGAATAGGGGTACGCAGTATTTT
>-|TRBJ2-2|-|TRBV27
CASSGPGLNTGELFF
TGTGCCAGCAGTGGACCGGGATTAAACACCGGGGAGCTGTTTTTT
>-|TRBJ2-3|-|TRBV5-6
CASSLDREINTQYF
TGTGCCAGCAGCTTGGACAGGGAGATTAATACGCAGTATTTT
>-|TRBJ2-2|-|TRBV14
CASSQRQGHRTGELFF
TGTGCCAGCAGCCAGCGTCAAGGACATCGAACCGGGGAGCTGTTTTTT
>TRBD1|TRBJ1-4|-|TRBV7-2
CASSLEGPGQEISQKLFF
TGTGCCAGCAGCTTAGAGGGGCCGGGACAGGAGATTTCCCAAAAACTGTTTTTT
>-|TRBJ2-7|-|TRBV7-2
CASSLDEQYF
TGTGCCAGCAGCTTGGACGAGCAGTACTTC
>-|TRBJ2-2|-|TRBV7-2
CASSLPGVPGELFF
TGTGCCAGCAGCTTACCGGGAGTCCCCGGGGAGCTGTTTTTT
>TRBD2|TRBJ2-5|-|TRBV4-2
CASSQGTSGSSEVLQETQYF
TGTGCCAGCAGCCAAGGCACTAGCGGGAGTAGTGAAGTCCTCCAAGAGACCCAGTACTTC
>-|TRBJ2-7|-|TRBV2
CASSVRTRVGPYEQYF
TGTGCCAGCAGTGTCCGGACAAGGGTGGGTCCCTACGAGCAGTACTTC